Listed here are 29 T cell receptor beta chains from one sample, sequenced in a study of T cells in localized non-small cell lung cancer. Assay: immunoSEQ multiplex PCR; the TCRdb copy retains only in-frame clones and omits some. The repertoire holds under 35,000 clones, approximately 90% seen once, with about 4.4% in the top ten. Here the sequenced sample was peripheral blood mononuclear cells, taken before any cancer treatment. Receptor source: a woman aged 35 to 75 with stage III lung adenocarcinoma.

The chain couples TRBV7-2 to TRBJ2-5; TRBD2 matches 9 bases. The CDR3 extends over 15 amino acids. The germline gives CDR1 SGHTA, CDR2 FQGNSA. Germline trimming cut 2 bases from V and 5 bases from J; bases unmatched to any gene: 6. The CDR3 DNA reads TGTGCCAGCAGCTTAACTAGCGGGCGCCTGGAGACCCAGTACTTC. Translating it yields CASSLTSGRLETQYF.

The CDR3 DNA is TGTGCCAGCAGCCAACTAGCGCTAAACACCGGGGAGCTGTTTTTT. This sequence encodes CASSQLALNTGELFF. The rearrangement uses TRBV7-9 and TRBJ2-2; TRBD2 matches 7 bases. Germline V gene sequence: CDR1 SEHNR, CDR2 FQNEAQ (reference sequence). The CDR3 has 15 amino acids. The V segment lost 5 bases and the J segment 2 bases; nucleotides outside the gene matches: 5.

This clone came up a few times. CDR3 sequence: CAWSVFGTVMNTEAFF. The CDR3 nucleotides read TGTGCCTGGAGTGTATTTGGGACAGTAATGAACACTGAAGCTTTCTTT. The rearrangement links TRBV30 to TRBJ1-1, with TRBD1 identical over 7 bases. Germline CDR1 is GTSNPN and CDR2 is SVGIG (reference sequence). The CDR3 runs to 16 residues. V lost 0 bases and J lost 0; bases outside the gene matches: 7.

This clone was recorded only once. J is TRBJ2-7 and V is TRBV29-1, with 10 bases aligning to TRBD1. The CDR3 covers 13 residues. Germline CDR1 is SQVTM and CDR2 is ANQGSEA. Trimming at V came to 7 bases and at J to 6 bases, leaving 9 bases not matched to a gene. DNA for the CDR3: TGCAGCGGAACCCCCGGGACAGGGGCCGAGCAGTACTTC. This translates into CSGTPGTGAEQYF.

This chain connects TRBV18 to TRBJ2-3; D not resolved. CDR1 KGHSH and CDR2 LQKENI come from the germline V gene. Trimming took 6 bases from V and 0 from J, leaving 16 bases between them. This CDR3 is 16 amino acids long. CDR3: CASSPRQASSTDTQYF. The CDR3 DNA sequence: TGTGCCAGCTCTCCCCGGCAGGCCAGTAGCACAGATACGCAGTATTTT.

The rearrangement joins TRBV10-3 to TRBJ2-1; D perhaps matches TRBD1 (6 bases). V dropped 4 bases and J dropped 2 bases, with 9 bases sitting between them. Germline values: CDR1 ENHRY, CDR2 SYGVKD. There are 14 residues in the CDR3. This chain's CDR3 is CAISGQVAYNEQFF. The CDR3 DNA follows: TGTGCCATCAGTGGACAGGTGGCCTACAATGAGCAGTTCTTC.

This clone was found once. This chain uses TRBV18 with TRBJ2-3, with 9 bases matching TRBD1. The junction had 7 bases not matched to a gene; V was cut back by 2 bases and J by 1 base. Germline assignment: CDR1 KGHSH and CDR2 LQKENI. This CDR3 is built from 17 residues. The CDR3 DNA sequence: TGTGCCAGCTCACCAGGGCTACAGGGGGCCGGCACAGATACGCAGTATTTT. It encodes CASSPGLQGAGTDTQYF.

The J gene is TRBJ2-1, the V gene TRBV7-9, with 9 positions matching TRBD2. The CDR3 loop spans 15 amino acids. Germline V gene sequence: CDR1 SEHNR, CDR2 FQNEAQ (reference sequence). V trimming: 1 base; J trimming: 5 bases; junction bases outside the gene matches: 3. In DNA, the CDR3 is TGTGCCAGCAGCTTAGGTCTAGCGGGAAACAATGAGCAGTTCTTC. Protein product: CASSLGLAGNNEQFF.

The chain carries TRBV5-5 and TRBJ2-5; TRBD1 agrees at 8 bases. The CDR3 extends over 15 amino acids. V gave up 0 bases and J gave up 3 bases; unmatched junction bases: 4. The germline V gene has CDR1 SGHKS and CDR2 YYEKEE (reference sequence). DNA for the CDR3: TGTGCCAGCAGCTTGGTGCAGGGGGCGGAAGAGACCCAGTACTTC. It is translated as CASSLVQGAEETQYF.

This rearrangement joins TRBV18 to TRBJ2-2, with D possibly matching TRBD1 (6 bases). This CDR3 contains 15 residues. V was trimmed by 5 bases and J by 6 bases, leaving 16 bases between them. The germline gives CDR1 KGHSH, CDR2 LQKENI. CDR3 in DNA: TGTGCCAGCTCATCCAATTACAGGGTACCCGGGGAGCTGTTTTTT. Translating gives CASSSNYRVPGELFF.

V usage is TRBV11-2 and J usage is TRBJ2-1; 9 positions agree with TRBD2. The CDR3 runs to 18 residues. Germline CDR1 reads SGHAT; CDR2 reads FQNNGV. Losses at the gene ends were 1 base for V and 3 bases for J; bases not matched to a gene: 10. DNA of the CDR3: TGTGCCAGCAGCTTAGTAGTAGCTAGCGGGACAATCTACAATGAGCAGTTCTTC. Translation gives CASSLVVASGTIYNEQFF.

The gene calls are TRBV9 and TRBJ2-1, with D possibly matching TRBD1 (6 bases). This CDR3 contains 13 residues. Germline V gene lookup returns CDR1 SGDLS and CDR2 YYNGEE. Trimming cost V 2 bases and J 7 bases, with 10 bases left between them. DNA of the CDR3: TGTGCCAGCAGCGTGTCAGGGGTGAATGAGCAGTTCTTC. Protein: CASSVSGVNEQFF.

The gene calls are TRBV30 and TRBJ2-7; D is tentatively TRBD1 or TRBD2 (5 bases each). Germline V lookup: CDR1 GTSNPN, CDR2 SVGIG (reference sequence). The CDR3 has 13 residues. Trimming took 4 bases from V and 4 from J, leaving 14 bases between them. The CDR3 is CAWIPRGGYEQYF. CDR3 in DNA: TGTGCCTGGATTCCGAGGGGCGGGTACGAGCAGTACTTC.

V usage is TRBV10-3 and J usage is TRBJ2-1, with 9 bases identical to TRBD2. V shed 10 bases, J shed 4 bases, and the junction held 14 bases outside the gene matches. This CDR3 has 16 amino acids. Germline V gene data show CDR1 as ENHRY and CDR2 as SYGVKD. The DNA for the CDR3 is TGTGCCACCGAAAGTACTAGCGGGCCTAATTACAATGAGCAGTTCTTC. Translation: CATESTSGPNYNEQFF.

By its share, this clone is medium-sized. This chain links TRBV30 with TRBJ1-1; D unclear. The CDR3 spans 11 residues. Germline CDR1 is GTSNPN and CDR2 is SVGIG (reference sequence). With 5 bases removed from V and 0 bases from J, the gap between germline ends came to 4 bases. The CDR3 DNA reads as TGTGCCTGGGAGATGAACACTGAAGCTTTCTTT. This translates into CAWEMNTEAFF. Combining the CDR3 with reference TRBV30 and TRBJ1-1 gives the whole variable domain SQTIHQWPATLVQPVGSPLSLECTVEGTSNPNLYWYRQAAGRGLQLLFYSVGIGQISSEVPQNLSASRPQDRQFILSSKKLLLSDSGFYLCAWEMNTEAFFGQGTRLTVV.

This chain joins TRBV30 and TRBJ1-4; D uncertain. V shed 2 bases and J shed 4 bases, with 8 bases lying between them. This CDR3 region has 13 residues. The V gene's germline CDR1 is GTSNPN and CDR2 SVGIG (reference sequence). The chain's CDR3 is CAWSSPINEKLFF. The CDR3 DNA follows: TGTGCCTGGAGTTCTCCAATTAATGAAAAACTGTTTTTT.

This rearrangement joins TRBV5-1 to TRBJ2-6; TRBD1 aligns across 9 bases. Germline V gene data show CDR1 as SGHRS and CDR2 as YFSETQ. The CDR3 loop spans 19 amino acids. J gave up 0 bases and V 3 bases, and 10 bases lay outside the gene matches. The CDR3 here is CASSYPDRGVNSGANVLTF. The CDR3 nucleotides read TGCGCCAGCAGCTACCCGGACAGGGGCGTCAACTCTGGGGCCAACGTCCTGACTTTC.

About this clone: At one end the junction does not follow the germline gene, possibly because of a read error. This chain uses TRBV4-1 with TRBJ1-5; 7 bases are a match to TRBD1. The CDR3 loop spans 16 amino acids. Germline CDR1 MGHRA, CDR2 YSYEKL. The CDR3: CASSQDGTVSNRPQHF. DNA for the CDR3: TGCGCCAGCAGCCAAGATGGGACAGTTAGCAATCGGCCCCAGCATTTT.

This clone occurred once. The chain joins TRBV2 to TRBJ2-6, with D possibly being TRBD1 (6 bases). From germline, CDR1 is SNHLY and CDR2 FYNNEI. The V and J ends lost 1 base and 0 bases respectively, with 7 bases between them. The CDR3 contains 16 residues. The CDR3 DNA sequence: TGTGCCAGCAGTGAAGGGACAGCCTCTGGGGCCAACGTCCTGACTTTC. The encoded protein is CASSEGTASGANVLTF.

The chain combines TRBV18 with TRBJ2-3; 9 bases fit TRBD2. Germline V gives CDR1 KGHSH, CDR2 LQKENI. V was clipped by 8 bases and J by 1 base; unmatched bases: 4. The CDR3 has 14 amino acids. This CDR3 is CASAIAGGTDTQYF. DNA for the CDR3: TGTGCCAGCGCAATAGCGGGGGGCACAGATACGCAGTATTTT.

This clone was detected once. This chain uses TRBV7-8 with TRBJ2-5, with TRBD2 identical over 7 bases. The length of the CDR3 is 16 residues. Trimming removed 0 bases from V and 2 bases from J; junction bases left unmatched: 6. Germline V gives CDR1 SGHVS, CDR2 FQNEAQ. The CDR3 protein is CASSLAGPSGQETQYF. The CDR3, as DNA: TGTGCCAGCAGCTTAGCGGGGCCTAGCGGACAAGAGACCCAGTACTTC.

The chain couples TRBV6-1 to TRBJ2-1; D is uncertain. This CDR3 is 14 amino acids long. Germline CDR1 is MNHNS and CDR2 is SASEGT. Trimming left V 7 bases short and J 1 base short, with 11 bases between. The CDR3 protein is CASIRTSSYNEQFF. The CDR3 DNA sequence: TGTGCCAGCATTAGGACGAGTTCCTACAATGAGCAGTTCTTC.

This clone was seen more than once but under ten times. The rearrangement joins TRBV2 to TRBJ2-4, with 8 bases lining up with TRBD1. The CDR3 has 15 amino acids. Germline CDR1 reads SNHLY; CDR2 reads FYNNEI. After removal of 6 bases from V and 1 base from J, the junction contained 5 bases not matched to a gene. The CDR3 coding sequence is TGTGCCAGCAGGGACAGGGTGTGGGCCAAAAACATTCAGTACTTC. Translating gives CASRDRVWAKNIQYF.

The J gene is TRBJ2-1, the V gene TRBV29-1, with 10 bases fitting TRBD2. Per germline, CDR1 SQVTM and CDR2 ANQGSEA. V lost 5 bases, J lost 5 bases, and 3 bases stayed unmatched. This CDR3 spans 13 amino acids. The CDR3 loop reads CSVSGRADNEQFF. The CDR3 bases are TGCAGCGTTAGCGGGAGGGCCGACAATGAGCAGTTCTTC.

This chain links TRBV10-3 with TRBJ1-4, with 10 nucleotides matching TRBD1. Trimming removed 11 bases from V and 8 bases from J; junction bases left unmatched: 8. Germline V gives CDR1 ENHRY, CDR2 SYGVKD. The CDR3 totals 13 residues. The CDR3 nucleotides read TGTGCCGCTGGACAGGGGGGGGACGAAAAACTGTTTTTT. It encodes CAAGQGGDEKLFF.

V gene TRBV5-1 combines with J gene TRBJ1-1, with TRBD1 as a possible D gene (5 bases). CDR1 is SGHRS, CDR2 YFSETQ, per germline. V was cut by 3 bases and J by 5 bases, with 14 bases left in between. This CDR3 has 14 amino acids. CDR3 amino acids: CASSSRDPETEAFF. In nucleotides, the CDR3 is TGCGCCAGCAGCTCCCGGGACCCGGAGACTGAAGCTTTCTTT. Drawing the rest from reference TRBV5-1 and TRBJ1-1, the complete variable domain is KAGVTQTPRYLIKTRGQQVTLSCSPISGHRSVSWYQQTPGQGLQFLFEYFSETQRNKGNFPGRFSGRQFSNSRSEMNVSTLELGDSALYLCASSSRDPETEAFFGQGTRLTVV.

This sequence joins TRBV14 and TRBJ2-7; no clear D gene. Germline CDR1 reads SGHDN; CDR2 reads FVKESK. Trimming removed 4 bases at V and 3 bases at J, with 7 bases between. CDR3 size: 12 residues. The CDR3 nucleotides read TGTGCCAGCAGCCCTTGGGGCTACGAGCAGTACTTC. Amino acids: CASSPWGYEQYF.

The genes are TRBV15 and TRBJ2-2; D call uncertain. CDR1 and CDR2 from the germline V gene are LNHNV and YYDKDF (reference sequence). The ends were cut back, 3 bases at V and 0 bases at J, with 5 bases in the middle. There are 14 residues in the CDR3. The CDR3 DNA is TGTGCCACCAGCAGGGGTACGAACACCGGGGAGCTGTTTTTT. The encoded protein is CATSRGTNTGELFF.

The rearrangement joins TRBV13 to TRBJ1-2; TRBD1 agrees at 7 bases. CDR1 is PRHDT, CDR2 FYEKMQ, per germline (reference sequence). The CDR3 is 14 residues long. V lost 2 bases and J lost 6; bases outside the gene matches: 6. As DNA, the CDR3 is TGTGCCAGCAGCTTACGACAGGGTAGAAATGGCTACACCTTC. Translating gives CASSLRQGRNGYTF.